The 20 T cell receptor beta chains presented below share a single source sample, sequenced in a study of T cells in Graves' hyperthyroidism and ophthalmopathy. Authors of the study amplified TCR beta CDR3 regions from RNA transcripts. Primed by the HTBI set, a first-round RT-PCR was run on the TCR CDR3. MiXCR was run by TCRdb on the multiplex PCR reads, yielding one entry per CDR3 protein. This table has 75,000 to 100,000 distinct CDR3 sequences, just over 50% appearing once. The source material was blood. The receptors stem from a woman aged 35 to 49 with Graves' hyperthyroidism.

To note about this clonotype: A much larger clone lies one base from this, so it may be a read error. The V gene is TRBV7-6, the J gene TRBJ2-7; a weak D match, TRBD2 (6 bases). The CDR3 sequence is 17 residues long. The germline V gene has CDR1 SGHVS and CDR2 FNYEAQ. In nucleotides, the CDR3 is TGTGCCAGCGGCTTAGAGGTCCCGGGACTCCCCCCCTACGAGCAGTACTTC. Translation gives CASGLEVPGLPPYEQYF. Combining the CDR3 with reference TRBV7-6 and TRBJ2-7 gives the whole variable domain GAGVSQSPRYKVTKRGQDVALRCDPISGHVSLYWYRQALGQGPEFLTYFNYEAQQDKSGLPNDRFSAERPEGSISTLTIQRTEQRDSAMYRCASGLEVPGLPPYEQYFGPGTRLTVT.

The chain couples TRBV2 to TRBJ2-7; D is tentatively TRBD1 or TRBD2 (6 bases each). The V end was cut by 6 bases, the J end by 5 bases, with 11 bases between. CDR3 length: 12 residues. Looked up from germline, CDR1 is SNHLY and CDR2 is FYNNEI. CDR3 DNA: TGTGCCAGCAGACCTCGGGGGCACGAGCAGTACTTC. It translates to CASRPRGHEQYF.

In its sample, this clonotype was seen many times. V usage is TRBV12-3 or TRBV12-4 and J usage is TRBJ1-1; tentatively, D is TRBD1 (5 bases). V lost 6 bases and J lost 0, with 11 bases in between. The CDR3 is made up of 14 amino acids. The CDR3 DNA reads TGTGCCAGCAGCCAGGGACGGATGAACACTGAAGCTTTCTTT. Translation gives CASSQGRMNTEAFF.

This clonotype was observed once. V gene TRBV7-2 combines with J gene TRBJ2-2; D could derive from TRBD1 or TRBD2 (7 bases each). This CDR3 region has 18 residues. Germline CDR1 reads SGHTA; CDR2 reads FQGNSA. V lost 5 bases and J 6 bases, leaving 25 bases between the germline ends. The CDR3 nucleotides read TGTGCCAGCAGCGCCGGGGGGTGGAATAGGGGGCTGGCCGGGGAGCTGTTTTTT. The encoded protein is CASSAGGWNRGLAGELFF.

As regards this clonotype: A much larger clonotype is one base distant, so this may be a read error. The rearrangement uses TRBV12-3 or TRBV12-4 and TRBJ2-5; D might be TRBD1 or TRBD2, each matching 5 bases. The CDR3 is 14 amino acids. CDR3 amino acids: CASALAGTRETQYF. The CDR3 coding sequence is TGTGCTAGTGCCCTTGCCGGGACCAGAGAGACCCAGTACTTC.

At least ten counts were recorded for this clonotype. This chain links TRBV5-1 with TRBJ2-2, with D uncertain. V was pared by 0 bases and J by 0 bases, with 9 bases between. The germline V gene encodes CDR1 SGHRS and CDR2 YFSETQ. The CDR3 runs to 16 residues. The CDR3, as DNA: TGCGCCAGCAGCTTGGGATTTACCGCGAACACCGGGGAGCTGTTTTTT. This gives the protein CASSLGFTANTGELFF.

V gene TRBV10-3 combines with J gene TRBJ1-2; 9 bases agree with TRBD1. V was pared by 5 bases and J by 4 bases, with 5 bases of the junction left unmatched. The CDR3 consists of 14 residues. CDR1 is ENHRY, CDR2 SYGVKD, per germline. The CDR3 is CAISRGTGSYGYTF. The CDR3 bases are TGTGCCATCAGTCGGGGGACAGGGAGCTATGGCTACACCTTC.

The V and J genes are TRBV7-9 and TRBJ1-2; no clear D gene. Germline CDR1 is SEHNR and CDR2 is FQNEAQ (reference sequence). V gave up 3 bases and J gave up 8 bases, with 19 bases separating them. The length of the CDR3 is 15 residues. CDR3 DNA: TGTGCCAGCAGCTTTACTAGCGGGAGAGGTGGAGGCTACACCTTC. It yields the protein CASSFTSGRGGGYTF. The variable domain in full, with the rest retrieved from reference TRBV7-9 and TRBJ1-2, is DTGVSQNPRHKITKRGQNVTFRCDPISEHNRLYWYRQTLGQGPEFLTYFQNEAQLEKSRLLSDRFSAERPKGSFSTLEIQRTEQGDSAMYLCASSFTSGRGGGYTFGSGTRLTVV.

Here the CDR3 DNA reads TGTGCCAGCAGCTTAGATTGGCTAGCGGGCTACCAAGAGACCCAGTACTTC. This codes for CASSLDWLAGYQETQYF. The genes are TRBV11-2 and TRBJ2-5; 8 nucleotides agree with TRBD2. Germline V gene sequence: CDR1 SGHAT, CDR2 FQNNGV. The CDR3 runs 17 residues. The ends lost 0 bases at V and 0 bases at J; junction bases unmatched: 6.

This clonotype was recorded at least ten times. The V and J genes are TRBV19 and TRBJ1-1; D remains ambiguous. Deletions cut 7 bases from V and 2 bases from J, with 23 bases between. CDR3 length: 17 amino acids. The germline CDR1 and CDR2 sequences are LNHDA and SQIVND (reference sequence). The CDR3 DNA reads as TGTGCCAGTACAGAAGGGCAGCGACACATCGTAAACACTGAAGCTTTCTTT. It codes for CASTEGQRHIVNTEAFF.

This chain uses TRBV7-3 with TRBJ1-2; TRBD1 agrees at 7 bases. Trimming cost V 5 bases and J 7 bases; bases outside gene matches: 7. Germline V lookup: CDR1 SGHTA, CDR2 FQGTGA. This CDR3 spans 13 amino acids. CDR3 nucleotide sequence: TGTGCCAGCAGCAGAGCAGGGGGATCTGGCTACACCTTC. It specifies CASSRAGGSGYTF. Filled out from reference TRBV7-3 and TRBJ1-2, the complete variable domain reads GAGVSQTPSNKVTEKGKYVELRCDPISGHTALYWYRQSLGQGPEFLIYFQGTGAADDSGLPNDRFFAVRPEGSVSTLKIQRTERGDSAVYLCASSRAGGSGYTFGSGTRLTVV.

As to this clonotype: Its ends do not fully match the called genes, so a read error is possible. The CDR3 protein is CASSVGQYNSPLRF. In DNA form, the CDR3 reads TGTGCCAGCAGCGTGGGACAGTATAATTCACCCCTCCGCTTT. The chain joins TRBV9 to TRBJ1-6; 7 bases map to TRBD1. Germline V CDR1 and CDR2: SGDLS, YYNGEE. This CDR3 has 14 amino acids.

The table lists this clonotype with a count of one. This sequence joins TRBV5-1 and TRBJ2-7, with D tentatively TRBD2 (6 bases). The CDR3 consists of 15 residues. CDR1 SGHRS and CDR2 YFSETQ come from the germline V gene. The V end was cut by 4 bases, the J end by 6 bases, with 20 bases between. Here the CDR3 DNA reads TGCGCCAGCAGCCCCCAGCGGGTCCCTCCCGGCGAGCAGTACTTC. It specifies CASSPQRVPPGEQYF.

This clonotype was detected many times. This chain connects TRBV12-3 or TRBV12-4 to TRBJ1-1; no definite D call. V gave up 6 bases and J gave up 1 base, with 6 bases separating them. The CDR3 loop spans 12 amino acids. The CDR3 DNA sequence: TGTGCCAGCAGCTTACGGAACACTGAAGCTTTCTTT. Translating it yields CASSLRNTEAFF.

The chain has TRBV11-2 and TRBJ1-2; 10 positions agree with TRBD1. The CDR3 runs 16 residues. In germline, CDR1 is SGHAT, CDR2 FQNNGV. V lost 2 bases, J lost 8 bases, and 11 bases stayed unmatched. CDR3: CASSLSTTGGAGGYTF. The CDR3 DNA follows: TGTGCCAGCAGCTTATCGACGACAGGGGGCGCGGGAGGCTACACCTTC.

The chain has TRBV5-1 and TRBJ2-7, with a possible D match to TRBD2 (5 bases). The V gene lost 2 bases and the J gene lost 4 bases, with 10 bases spanning the gap. The CDR3 is made up of 13 amino acids. Germline assignment: CDR1 SGHRS and CDR2 YFSETQ. The CDR3 DNA sequence: TGCGCCAGCAGCTTCGGGAACAAATACGAGCAGTACTTC. The encoded protein is CASSFGNKYEQYF. Complete variable domain (other parts from reference TRBV5-1 and TRBJ2-7): KAGVTQTPRYLIKTRGQQVTLSCSPISGHRSVSWYQQTPGQGLQFLFEYFSETQRNKGNFPGRFSGRQFSNSRSEMNVSTLELGDSALYLCASSFGNKYEQYFGPGTRLTVT.

V gene TRBV29-1 combines with J gene TRBJ1-3; TRBD1 matches at 9 bases. This CDR3 spans 13 amino acids. The V segment lost 6 bases and the J segment 3 bases; nucleotides outside the gene matches: 3. Germline CDR1 reads SQVTM; CDR2 reads ANQGSEA. Here the CDR3 DNA reads TGCAGCGTCCGACAGGGGGATGGAAACACCATATATTTT. Protein: CSVRQGDGNTIYF.

This clonotype was counted ten times or more. This chain links TRBV7-9 with TRBJ1-1; D is possibly TRBD1 (6 bases). Trimming took 5 bases from V and 1 from J, leaving 11 bases between them. Germline CDR1 reads SEHNR; CDR2 reads FQNEAQ (reference sequence). The CDR3 sequence is 14 residues long. The CDR3 region has the DNA TGTGCCAGCAGCCCCCACAGGGAGAACACTGAAGCTTTCTTT. Translating it yields CASSPHRENTEAFF.

In its sample, this clonotype was seen many times. CDR3 protein: CSVGGRVTGELFF. CDR3 nucleotides: TGCAGCGTTGGGGGCAGGGTCACCGGGGAGCTGTTTTTT. This chain connects TRBV29-1 to TRBJ2-2, with D maybe TRBD1 (5 bases). Germline V gene sequence: CDR1 SQVTM, CDR2 ANQGSEA. This CDR3 region has 13 residues. V lost 4 bases and J 4 bases, leaving 10 bases between the germline ends.

This clonotype was detected many times. V usage is TRBV25-1 and J usage is TRBJ2-3; D unclear. V dropped 6 bases and J dropped 9 bases, with 10 bases sitting between them. The CDR3 is 11 amino acids. Germline V gene lookup returns CDR1 MGHDK and CDR2 SYGVNS. The CDR3 loop is CASSIDWTQYF. The CDR3 region has the DNA TGTGCCAGCAGCATTGATTGGACGCAGTATTTT.